This T cell receptor (beta chain) emerged from a study of CD8 T cells in ankylosing spondylitis. Study-level results: A motif of 7 to 9 highly homologous TCR beta variants was seen as apparently characteristic of ankylosing spondylitis blood. Reports of some motif variants in reactive arthritis synovial fluid and blood predate this one.

Via MiXCR, TCRdb re-called the 5' RACE reads, giving one row per CDR3 protein. Seen here are 650,000 to 800,000 distinct CDR3 sequences, around 20% observed once, and the top ten hold under 20%. In its sample, this clonotype was seen a few times. No antigen is known for it. This CDR3 is built from 15 residues. The J segment lost 4 bases and the V segment lost 2 bases, leaving 5 bases of the junction unmatched. Germline V gene sequence: CDR1 MNHEY, CDR2 SMNVEV (reference sequence). Sample: blood, either unsorted or a sorted T cell fraction (not recorded which). The source is a male donor with ankylosing spondylitis. The V gene is TRBV27, the J gene TRBJ1-2; 9 bases are shared with TRBD1. The CDR3 region is CASSLRDRVSYGYTF. CDR3 coding DNA: TGTGCCAGCAGTTTACGGGACAGGGTTAGCTATGGCTACACCTTC.